These 29 T cell receptor beta chains came from one sample sequenced in a study of blood T cell repertoires in COVID-19. Profiling relied on immunoSEQ multiplex PCR, and the TCRdb table lists in-frame clones only, not all of them. The sample shows a few hundred thousand clones, around 86% of them seen only once. The material sequenced was peripheral blood. The receptors derive from a man older than 75 with acute or convalescent COVID-19.

The chain couples TRBV6-5 to TRBJ2-1, with 10 bases fitting TRBD2. Losses at the gene ends were 5 bases for V and 6 bases for J; bases not matched to a gene: 7. Germline CDR1 MNHEY, CDR2 SVGAGI. The CDR3 is made up of 15 amino acids. As DNA, the CDR3 is TGTGCCAGCAGTAATCTAGCGGGAGTGGGCAATGAGCAGTTCTTC. As protein: CASSNLAGVGNEQFF.

J is TRBJ1-6 and V is TRBV5-6, with D hard to call. This CDR3 has 15 amino acids. Germline CDR1 SGHDT, CDR2 YYEEEE. Trimming removed 0 bases from V and 8 bases from J, with 12 bases in between. DNA of the CDR3: TGTGCCAGCAGCTTGGGTACAGAAGGATATTCACCCCTCCACTTT. The encoded protein is CASSLGTEGYSPLHF.

V usage is TRBV7-3 and J usage is TRBJ2-1, with D perhaps matching TRBD1 (6 bases). V lost 2 bases and J lost 0, with 11 bases in between. The germline V gene has CDR1 SGHTA and CDR2 FQGTGA. This CDR3 has 16 amino acids. CDR3 nucleotides: TGTGCCAGCAGCTTACTAAGGACAGTCTCCTACAATGAGCAGTTCTTC. This codes for CASSLLRTVSYNEQFF.

The chain employs TRBV27 and TRBJ1-6; tentatively, D is TRBD1 (6 bases). Germline assignment: CDR1 MNHEY and CDR2 SMNVEV (reference sequence). The germline V and J ends were trimmed by 7 bases and 7 bases, with 20 bases remaining between them. This CDR3 is built from 16 residues. CDR3 loop: CASNIREGVPNSPLHF. The CDR3 DNA follows: TGTGCCAGCAATATCCGGGAGGGGGTTCCCAATTCACCCCTCCACTTT.

V is TRBV7-3 and J is TRBJ1-2; 7 bases are a match to TRBD1. J gave up 6 bases and V 5 bases, and 6 bases lay outside the gene matches. This CDR3 is built from 13 residues. Germline values: CDR1 SGHTA, CDR2 FQGTGA. The CDR3 loop is CASSPQGNHGYTF. CDR3 in DNA: TGTGCCAGCAGCCCACAGGGGAACCATGGCTACACCTTC.

V gene TRBV29-1 combines with J gene TRBJ1-5; TRBD1 aligns across 8 bases. This CDR3 region has 13 residues. The germline V gene has CDR1 SQVTM and CDR2 ANQGSEA. J lost 6 bases, V lost 1 base, and 2 bases had no gene match. The CDR3 sequence is CSVEAGGGQPQHF. CDR3 in DNA: TGCAGCGTTGAAGCAGGGGGCGGTCAGCCCCAGCATTTT.

A few counts support this clone. The chain employs TRBV3-1 (or the pseudogene TRBV3-2) and TRBJ2-7; 8 bases align to TRBD2. The V and J ends lost 5 bases and 6 bases, in that order; junction bases with no gene match: 12. This CDR3 contains 15 residues. CDR1 is LGHDT and CDR2 is YNNKEL in the germline V gene (reference sequence). CDR3 residues: CASSDRSGRRREQYF. CDR3 sequence (DNA): TGTGCCAGCAGCGACCGGAGCGGGAGAAGACGCGAGCAGTACTTC.

V and J are TRBV20-1 and TRBJ1-2; D gene unclear. Trimming took off 1 base at V and 5 bases at J, with 2 bases between the two ends. The CDR3 is 10 residues long. Per the germline V gene, CDR1 is DFQATT and CDR2 is SNEGSKA (reference sequence). The CDR3 sequence is CSARAYGYTF. The CDR3 bases are TGCAGTGCTAGAGCGTATGGCTACACCTTC.

V and J are TRBV9 and TRBJ1-3, with 9 nucleotides matching TRBD1. This CDR3 contains 15 residues. Trimming removed 3 bases from V and 4 bases from J; junction bases left unmatched: 5. Germline values: CDR1 SGDLS, CDR2 YYNGEE. CDR3 sequence reads: CASSARTGAGNTIYF. As DNA, the CDR3 is TGTGCCAGCAGCGCGAGGACAGGGGCCGGAAACACCATATATTTT. Looking up the rest from reference TRBV9 and TRBJ1-3 gives the full variable domain: DSGVTQTPKHLITATGQRVTLRCSPRSGDLSVYWYQQSLDQGLQFLIQYYNGEERAKGNILERFSAQQFPDLHSELNLSSLELGDSALYFCASSARTGAGNTIYFGEGSWLTVV.

V usage is TRBV7-9 and J usage is TRBJ2-1; 8 nucleotides match TRBD2. CDR3 length: 14 residues. V lost 4 bases to trimming and J lost 10 bases; unmatched junction nucleotides: 9. Germline-derived CDR1 and CDR2 are SEHNR and FQNEAQ (reference sequence). The CDR3 reads CASSSRTSWGEQFF. The CDR3 nucleotides read TGTGCCAGCAGCTCCCGGACTAGCTGGGGCGAGCAGTTCTTC.

The chain employs TRBV9 and TRBJ1-1; a weak D match, TRBD1 (5 bases). V lost 3 bases and J 4 bases, leaving 7 bases between the germline ends. Germline assignment: CDR1 SGDLS and CDR2 YYNGEE. CDR3 length: 12 amino acids. The CDR3, as DNA: TGTGCCAGCAGCGGGGGCCTCACTGAAGCTTTCTTT. This gives the protein CASSGGLTEAFF.

CDR3 DNA sequence: TGTGCCAGCAGCTGGGGCGGACAGCAGCAGTACTTC. Translating gives CASSWGGQQQYF. The genes are TRBV7-2 and TRBJ2-7, with TRBD1 as a possible D gene (6 bases). In germline, CDR1 is SGHTA, CDR2 FQGNSA. The CDR3 is made up of 12 amino acids. V lost 4 bases to trimming and J lost 8 bases, with 12 bases between them.

V is TRBV6-2 or TRBV6-3 and J is TRBJ2-3, with D possibly matching TRBD1 (6 bases). The CDR3 runs to 16 residues. The germline CDR1 and CDR2 sequences are MNHEY and SVGEGT. Trimming removed 0 bases from V and 1 base from J, with 11 bases in between. CDR3 protein: CASSYSITGRTDTQYF. CDR3 sequence (DNA): TGTGCCAGCAGTTACTCTATTACAGGGCGCACAGATACGCAGTATTTT.

The DNA for the CDR3 is TGTGCCAGCAGCAATCGTATTGAAGCTTTCTTT. Amino acids: CASSNRIEAFF. The V and J genes are TRBV7-9 and TRBJ1-1; D is unresolved. Trimming shortened V by 5 bases and J by 7 bases, and 8 bases separated the two germline ends. Germline CDR1 and CDR2: SEHNR and FQNEAQ (reference sequence). The CDR3 has 11 residues.

The J gene is TRBJ1-4, the V gene TRBV28, with D tentatively TRBD1 (5 bases). Per the germline V gene, CDR1 is MDHEN and CDR2 is SYDVKM. Trimming stripped 3 bases from V and 8 bases from J, with 13 bases between. This CDR3 region has 14 residues. DNA of the CDR3: TGTGCCAGCAGTTTGTTGGGGCCTTCGGAAAAACTGTTTTTT. It codes for CASSLLGPSEKLFF.

As to this clone: The sample has other DNA sequences that encode this CDR3 too. This chain uses TRBV7-3 with TRBJ2-1; D unresolved. CDR3 length equals 15 residues. V lost 5 bases, J lost 0 bases, and 11 bases lay in between. Germline V CDR1 and CDR2: SGHTA, FQGTGA. The CDR3 sequence is CASSLLLSSYNEQFF. CDR3 in DNA: TGTGCCAGCAGCCTGCTCCTCAGCTCCTACAATGAGCAGTTCTTC. Full variable domain (outside the CDR3, taken from reference TRBV7-3 and TRBJ2-1): GAGVSQTPSNKVTEKGKYVELRCDPISGHTALYWYRQSLGQGPEFLIYFQGTGAADDSGLPNDRFFAVRPEGSVSTLKIQRTERGDSAVYLCASSLLLSSYNEQFFGPGTRLTVL.

The V gene is TRBV6-4, the J gene TRBJ2-1, with 7 bases aligning to TRBD1. Germline loops: CDR1 MRHNA, CDR2 SNTAGT. V lost 3 bases to trimming and J lost 9 bases; unmatched junction nucleotides: 5. The CDR3 runs to 13 residues. The CDR3 bases are TGTGCCAGCAGTGAGATCAGGGACAGTGAGCAGTTCTTC. Protein product: CASSEIRDSEQFF.

This chain uses TRBV6-4 with TRBJ1-1, with D uncertain. The CDR3 has 13 residues. V was pared by 6 bases and J by 6 bases, with 14 bases between. The V gene's germline CDR1 is MRHNA and CDR2 SNTAGT. The CDR3 protein is CASRAVDESEAFF. The CDR3 DNA is TGTGCCAGCAGGGCGGTAGATGAGTCTGAAGCTTTCTTT.

Details on this clone: This same CDR3 is encoded by further DNA sequences in the sample. V and J are TRBV11-2 and TRBJ1-2; 7 nucleotides match TRBD1. CDR1 is SGHAT, CDR2 FQNNGV, per germline. J gave up 2 bases and V 3 bases, and 0 bases lay outside the gene matches. The CDR3 covers 13 residues. As DNA, the CDR3 is TGTGCCAGCAGCTTGGGACAGAACTATGGCTACACCTTC. The encoded protein is CASSLGQNYGYTF.

This clone was detected only a few times. The J gene is TRBJ2-3, the V gene TRBV7-2, with D unclear. Germline V CDR1 and CDR2: SGHTA, FQGNSA. This CDR3 spans 14 amino acids. V shed 5 bases and J shed 1 base, with 10 bases lying between them. The CDR3 DNA is TGTGCCAGCAGCCCCGGGTATGGCACAGATACGCAGTATTTT. Its translation is CASSPGYGTDTQYF.

J is TRBJ2-7 and V is TRBV29-1; 7 positions agree with TRBD1. The CDR3 is made up of 15 amino acids. Germline CDR1 SQVTM, CDR2 ANQGSEA. Trimming removed 4 bases from V and 0 bases from J; junction bases left unmatched: 9. This CDR3 is CSVGGSTGASYEQYF. For the CDR3, the DNA is TGCAGCGTTGGGGGATCAACAGGGGCCTCCTACGAGCAGTACTTC.

The V and J genes are TRBV10-3 and TRBJ1-2, with TRBD1 matching 8 bases. Germline-derived CDR1 and CDR2 are ENHRY and SYGVKD. V lost 2 bases, J lost 2 bases, and 4 bases stayed unmatched. The CDR3 loop spans 15 amino acids. CDR3 nucleotide sequence: TGTGCCATCAGTGAGGGACAGGGCAAAAACTATGGCTACACCTTC. Translated: CAISEGQGKNYGYTF.

In its sample, this clone was seen once. The gene calls are TRBV7-9 and TRBJ1-2; 7 bases agree with TRBD1. Germline CDR1 SEHNR, CDR2 FQNEAQ (reference sequence). The CDR3 sequence is 14 residues long. Trimming at V came to 3 bases and at J to 2 bases, leaving 3 bases not matched to a gene. The CDR3 sequence: CASSLTGLNYGYTF. CDR3 coding DNA: TGTGCCAGCAGCTTGACAGGGCTCAACTATGGCTACACCTTC.

J is TRBJ2-1 and V is TRBV7-3, with 12 bases that match TRBD2. With 5 bases clipped from V and 6 bases from J, the junction kept 5 bases outside the gene matches. Germline assignment: CDR1 SGHTA and CDR2 FQGTGA. The CDR3 totals 15 residues. The CDR3 DNA is TGTGCCAGCAGCCGCGGACTAGCGGGAATCAATGAGCAGTTCTTC. This sequence encodes CASSRGLAGINEQFF.

In DNA, the CDR3 is TGTGCCAGCAGTAAGCGAATGGAGTACAATGAGCAGTTCTTC. Its protein product is CASSKRMEYNEQFF. V is TRBV6-5 and J is TRBJ2-1; D ambiguous. The germline CDR1 and CDR2 sequences are MNHEY and SVGAGI. The ends were cut back, 5 bases at V and 4 bases at J, with 12 bases in the middle. The CDR3 is 14 amino acids.

V usage is TRBV3-1 (or the pseudogene TRBV3-2) and J usage is TRBJ2-7, with D tentatively TRBD2 (7 bases). V lost 3 bases to trimming and J lost 5 bases, with 17 bases between them. From germline, CDR1 is LGHDT and CDR2 YNNKEL (reference sequence). CDR3 length: 15 residues. The CDR3 loop is CASSQGGGSFDEQYF. CDR3 sequence (DNA): TGTGCCAGCAGCCAGGGGGGCGGGAGTTTCGACGAGCAGTACTTC.

The CDR3 is CASSATYNYGYTF. In DNA, the CDR3 is TGTGCCAGCAGCGCCACATATAACTATGGCTACACCTTC. The V gene is TRBV6-5, the J gene TRBJ1-2; unclear D gene. Deletions cut 6 bases from V and 1 base from J, with 9 bases between. The length of the CDR3 is 13 residues. CDR1 is MNHEY and CDR2 is SVGAGI in the germline V gene.

For this clone: This sample also contains other DNA sequences that code for the same CDR3. The V gene is TRBV13, the J gene TRBJ1-2; 9 bases fit TRBD1. With V trimmed by 5 bases and J by 4 bases, 5 bases remained unmatched. CDR3 length: 14 amino acids. Germline-derived CDR1 and CDR2 are PRHDT and FYEKMQ (reference sequence). The chain's CDR3 is CASSPGQGTYGYTF. The CDR3 DNA sequence: TGTGCCAGCAGCCCCGGACAGGGGACCTATGGCTACACCTTC.

This rearrangement joins TRBV7-9 to TRBJ1-1, with a weak D call TRBD1 (6 bases). The CDR3 is 14 residues long. V shed 5 bases and J shed 5 bases, with 15 bases lying between them. Germline V gene sequence: CDR1 SEHNR, CDR2 FQNEAQ (reference sequence). CDR3 bases: TGTGCCAGCAGCCCCGCCCAAGGGGGAACTGAAGCTTTCTTT. Its translation is CASSPAQGGTEAFF.